This is a list of T cell receptor beta chains from one sample in a study of blood T cell repertoires in COVID-19. The protocol was immunoSEQ multiplex PCR, while the TCRdb copy is restricted to in-frame clones and leaves out a portion. The profile shows some 49,000 clones, 93% of them singletons. Sequencing input: peripheral blood. Source of these receptors: a man in his sixties with COVID-19, enrolled during active disease. CDR3s include the opening cysteine and the closing phenylalanine or tryptophan. Each record gives: D gene, V gene, J gene, clone size, CDR3 DNA, CDR3 protein. D genes are given only for firm matches. For some rows the clone size is stated as once, few or many, or as a class when expanded; others skip it.

TRBD1	TRBV7-8	TRBJ1-6	few	TGTGCCAGCAGCAGATACTCCGGGACAGGGGGCGCGGTGGCTAATTCACCCCTCCACTTT	CASSRYSGTGGAVANSPLHF
TRBD1	TRBV18	TRBJ2-7	NA	TGTGCCAGCTCACCTGGGACAGCCCTTGAGCAGTACTTC	CASSPGTALEQYF
TRBD2	TRBV7-3	TRBJ2-3	once	TGTGCCAGCAGCCTTAGCGGGGGTTTCACAGATACGCAGTATTTT	CASSLSGGFTDTQYF
NA	TRBV14	TRBJ2-7	NA	TGTGCCAGCAGCCAAACAGCGGGCGCCTTGGGGGAGCAGTACTTC	CASSQTAGALGEQYF
TRBD1	TRBV3-1/TRBV3-2	TRBJ1-3	NA	TGTGCCAGCAGCACCCGACTGTTCGGGACAGCTCCCTCTGGAAACACCATATATTTT	CASSTRLFGTAPSGNTIYF
TRBD2	TRBV7-9	TRBJ2-2	NA	TGTGCCAGCAGCCCTAGCGGGGGGGCCCTCAACGGGGAGCTGTTTTTT	CASSPSGGALNGELFF
TRBD1	TRBV18	TRBJ2-1	NA	TGTGCCAGCTCCAGGGGGCTGGGGTCCTACAATGAGCAGTTCTTC	CASSRGLGSYNEQFF
NA	TRBV28	TRBJ1-5	NA	TGTGCCACTAAAGTCGAGATGGGGGCAGCCCAGCATTTT	CATKVEMGAAQHF
TRBD2	TRBV30	TRBJ2-7	NA	TGTGCCTGGAGTGTAAGGAGGGCGGGGGAGTTGTGGGCCTACGAGCAGTACTTC	CAWSVRRAGELWAYEQYF
NA	TRBV15	TRBJ1-2	NA	TGTGCCACCAGCCGCGGGTTTGGGGGGAGAGGATATGGCTACACCTTC	CATSRGFGGRGYGYTF
TRBD1	TRBV30	TRBJ2-7	NA	TGTGCCTGGAGTAGACAGGGCCCCTACGAGCAGTACTTC	CAWSRQGPYEQYF
TRBD2	TRBV9	TRBJ2-5	NA	TGTGCCAGCAGCCCAAGAGGGACTAGCGGGGGGGCCAACCAAGAGACCCAGTACTTC	CASSPRGTSGGANQETQYF
NA	TRBV19	TRBJ2-7	NA	TGTGCCAGTACCCCGGCCGGGACTTCCTACGAGCAGTACTTC	CASTPAGTSYEQYF
TRBD2	TRBV27	TRBJ2-7	NA	TGTGCCAGCAGTTGGGGACTAGCGGGAGTCTACGAGCAGTACTTC	CASSWGLAGVYEQYF
TRBD1	TRBV12-5	TRBJ1-5	NA	TGTGCTAGTGGTTCACCCTCCGGGACAGGGGGGCTATTTGGCAATCAGCCCCAGCATTTT	CASGSPSGTGGLFGNQPQHF
TRBD1	TRBV18	TRBJ1-5	NA	TGTGCCAGCTCAGCCTTGGGACAGATCAATCAGCCCCAGCATTTT	CASSALGQINQPQHF
NA	TRBV6-5	TRBJ2-1	NA	TGTGCCAGCAGCTCCTCGTTTCCCTCTCCCAATGAGCAGTTCTTC	CASSSSFPSPNEQFF
TRBD1	TRBV11-2	TRBJ1-2	NA	TGTGCCAGCAGCACTTATAAGGACAGGTCCTATGGCTACACCTTC	CASSTYKDRSYGYTF
NA	TRBV21-1	TRBJ1-1	once	TGTGCCAGCAGCAAGGGTAGGGGGAAAGACACTGAAGCTTTCTTT	CASSKGRGKDTEAFF
TRBD1	TRBV6-4	TRBJ1-6	NA	TGTGCCAGCAGACTGGACAGGGGGGGTAATTCACCCCTCCACTTT	CASRLDRGGNSPLHF
TRBD2	TRBV3-1/TRBV3-2	TRBJ2-5	once	TGTGCCAGCAGCCCGTCCACTAGCGGGGGTTATGAGACCCAGTACTTC	CASSPSTSGGYETQYF
TRBD1	TRBV15	TRBJ1-4	NA	TGTGCCACCAGCAGAGGACCGGGACAGGGGGCAACTAATGAAAAACTGTTTTTT	CATSRGPGQGATNEKLFF
NA	TRBV6-2/TRBV6-3	TRBJ1-5	NA	TGTGCCAGCAGTTACTCGAACCTCGCCGGGTCAAGTCCCTTTAGCAATCAGCCCCAGCATTTT	CASSYSNLAGSSPFSNQPQHF
NA	TRBV27	TRBJ2-7	NA	TGTGCCAGCAGTGATGGACTTACCGCCTACGAGCAGTACTTC	CASSDGLTAYEQYF
NA	TRBV5-1	TRBJ2-2	NA	TGCGCCAGCAGCTTGGTGGTAGGGGCGAACACCGGGGAGCTGTTTTTT	CASSLVVGANTGELFF
NA	TRBV11-2	TRBJ2-7	NA	TGTGCCAGCAGCTTAGCCCCCGGTCTGGCCTACGAGCAGTACTTC	CASSLAPGLAYEQYF
TRBD2	TRBV5-1	TRBJ2-7	NA	TGCGCCAGCAGCCAGGGGTCACTAGCGGGAGATTCTCACGAGCAGTACTTC	CASSQGSLAGDSHEQYF
TRBD2	TRBV4-1	TRBJ2-7	once	TGCGCCAGCAGCCAGGGGGAGGGACTAGGATATGGCGAGCAGTACTTC	CASSQGEGLGYGEQYF
TRBD2	TRBV2	TRBJ2-1	NA	TGTGCCAGCAAACTAGCGGGGGGGAGCTCCTACAATGAGCAGTTCTTC	CASKLAGGSSYNEQFF
NA	TRBV5-1	TRBJ2-7	NA	TGCGCCAGCAGGAGGACGACAGGAACGGGCGAGCAGTACTTC	CASRRTTGTGEQYF
TRBD1	TRBV2	TRBJ2-7	NA	TGTGCCAGCAGTCAACAGGGGTCCGGATACGAGCAGTACTTC	CASSQQGSGYEQYF
NA	TRBV28	TRBJ1-1	NA	TGTGCCAGCAGCGTGGGGGGGGCGAGCGAAACTGAAGCTTTCTTT	CASSVGGASETEAFF
NA	TRBV19	TRBJ1-2	NA	TGTGCCAGTAGTGTACCGACTGGACTGGGTCCCTATGGCTACACCTTC	CASSVPTGLGPYGYTF